The T cell receptor beta chain under discussion was sequenced for a study of tumor-infiltrating lymphocytes in oesophageal squamous cell carcinoma. The V end lost 4 bases, the J end lost 3 bases, and 9 bases lay between the germline ends. In germline, CDR1 is SGHTA, CDR2 FQGNSA. This CDR3 has 13 amino acids. TCRdb re-analysed the PCR reads in MiXCR, keeping a single row per CDR3 protein. Found here are tens of thousands of distinct CDR3 sequences, around two fifths of them singletons; the top ten hold 30% to 45%. This clonotype was recorded at least ten times. J is TRBJ1-1 and V is TRBV7-2, with D maybe TRBD1 (6 bases). Source material: esophageal tumor tissue. The TCR comes from a male donor with esophageal squamous cell carcinoma. The CDR3 loop reads CASSWQGYTEAFF. The CDR3 DNA sequence: TGTGCCAGCAGCTGGCAGGGGTACACTGAAGCTTTCTTT.